This T cell receptor beta chain was documented in a study of shared clonotypes between healthy human individuals. Regarding this clone: Antigen specificity is unknown. Distinct nucleotide sequences in the sample also encode this CDR3.

CDR1 and CDR2 from the germline V gene are MDHEN and SYDVKM. Trimming cost V 6 bases and J 4 bases; bases outside gene matches: 8. The CDR3 is made up of 14 amino acids. Each replicate PCR on the sorted subsets used about 0.2 ug DNA (approximately 27,000 T cell genomes). TCRdb's copy holds only in-frame clones and misses some; the assay was immunoSEQ multiplex PCR. Among around 2.5 million clones listed, 93% were seen once. Broader study findings: Although depth was large, rarefaction showed that sequencing of the sorted subsets was incomplete. Sequencing depth was expected to affect clonotype sharing among donors. Larger estimated richness was generally seen in naive subsets than in memory subsets.

The V and J genes are TRBV28 and TRBJ1-2; 7 nucleotides line up with TRBD1. The source of this sequence is a man aged 18 to 29 in good health. Some clones in this sample may be carry-over from other donors' samples. Sample: naive CD4+ T cells from PBMCs. Stated subset: CD45RA+ positively selected. The CDR3 DNA sequence: TGTGCCAGCAGCCTGGCAGGGGGTCCCTATGGCTACACCTTC. This gives the protein CASSLAGGPYGYTF.